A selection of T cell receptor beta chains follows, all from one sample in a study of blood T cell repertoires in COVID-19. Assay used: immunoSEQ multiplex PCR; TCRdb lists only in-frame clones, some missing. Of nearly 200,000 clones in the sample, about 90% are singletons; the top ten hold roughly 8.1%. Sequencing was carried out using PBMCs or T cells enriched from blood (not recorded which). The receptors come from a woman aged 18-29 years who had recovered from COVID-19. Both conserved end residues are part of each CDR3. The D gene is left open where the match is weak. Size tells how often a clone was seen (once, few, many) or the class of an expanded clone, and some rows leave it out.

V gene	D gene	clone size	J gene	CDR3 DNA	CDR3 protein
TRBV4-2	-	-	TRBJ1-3	TGTGCCAGCAGCCCTCTCGGGGGGCGCGCAGGAAACACCATATATTTT	CASSPLGGRAGNTIYF
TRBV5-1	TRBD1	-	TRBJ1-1	TGCGCCAGCAGCTTCCAGACAGGGGGCAAGAACACTGAAGCTTTCTTT	CASSFQTGGKNTEAFF
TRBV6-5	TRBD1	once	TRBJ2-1	TGTGCCAGCAGCCTGACAGGGGGCTGGAATGAGCAGTTCTTC	CASSLTGGWNEQFF
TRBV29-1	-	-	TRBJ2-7	TGCAGCGTTGAAGATTCAGGGGTCGAGCAGTACTTC	CSVEDSGVEQYF
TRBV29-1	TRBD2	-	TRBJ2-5	TGCAGCGTTGAAGACCGGGGGGGGCCCCAAGAGACCCAGTACTTC	CSVEDRGGPQETQYF
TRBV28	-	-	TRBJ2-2	TGTGATGGCACGTTCGGGGAGCTGTTTTTT	CDGTFGELFF
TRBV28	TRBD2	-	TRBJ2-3	TGTGCCAGCAGACTCGGGGGGGCCCCAGATACGCAGTATTTT	CASRLGGAPDTQYF
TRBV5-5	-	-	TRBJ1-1	TGTGCCAGCAGCTTGTCCGACAAGAACACTGAAGCTTTCTTT	CASSLSDKNTEAFF
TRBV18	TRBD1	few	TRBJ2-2	TGTGCCAGCTCATCCGGGACAGCCCAGGCCGGGGAGCTGTTTTTT	CASSSGTAQAGELFF
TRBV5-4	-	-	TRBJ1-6	TGTGCCAGCAGGAGCTCCTATAATTCACCCCTCCACTTT	CASRSSYNSPLHF
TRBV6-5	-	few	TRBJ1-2	TGTGCCAGCAGAGGCGGATCACTGGTTGGCTATGGCTACACCTTC	CASRGGSLVGYGYTF
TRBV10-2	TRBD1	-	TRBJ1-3	TGCGCCAGTGGGACAGGAGTGGTGGGAAACACCATATATTTT	CASGTGVVGNTIYF
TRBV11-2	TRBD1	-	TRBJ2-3	TGTGCCAGCAGCTCACCCGGGACAGGGGTTTTGTATTTT	CASSSPGTGVLYF